Listed here are 9 T cell receptor beta chains from one sample, sequenced in a study of graft-versus-host responses after intestinal transplantation. This table comes from immunoSEQ multiplex PCR, and its TCRdb copy is limited to in-frame clones, with some not included. In the table there are about 120,000 clones, roughly 95% of which are singletons. No antigen has been identified for these receptors. This specimen was unstimulated CD8+ T cells sorted from spleen or lymph node cells, taken before intestinal transplant. Source of these receptors: a human donor who received an intestinal transplant.

The rearrangement uses TRBV2 and TRBJ2-5; no clear D gene. The germline CDR1 and CDR2 sequences are SNHLY and FYNNEI. V was trimmed by 2 bases and J by 4 bases, leaving 14 bases between them. The CDR3 runs to 15 residues. The DNA for the CDR3 is TGTGCCAGCAGTGAATATGCGGAGTCTCGAGAGACCCAGTACTTC. This translates into CASSEYAESRETQYF. Looking up the rest from reference TRBV2 and TRBJ2-5 gives the full variable domain: EPEVTQTPSHQVTQMGQEVILRCVPISNHLYFYWYRQILGQKVEFLVSFYNNEISEKSEIFDDQFSVERPDGSNFTLKIRSTKLEDSAMYFCASSEYAESRETQYFGPGTRLLVL.

V and J are TRBV9 and TRBJ2-3; D is perhaps TRBD2 (6 bases). CDR3 length: 15 amino acids. CDR1 SGDLS and CDR2 YYNGEE come from the germline V gene. Trimming took 0 bases from V and 0 from J, leaving 8 bases between them. The CDR3 protein is CASSVDGTSTDTQYF. CDR3 sequence (DNA): TGTGCCAGCAGCGTAGACGGGACTAGCACAGATACGCAGTATTTT.

This sequence joins TRBV29-1 and TRBJ1-2, with D possibly TRBD1 on 6 matching bases. V was clipped by 6 bases and J by 1 base, with 12 bases between them. Germline V CDR1 and CDR2: SQVTM, ANQGSEA. The CDR3 is 13 residues long. This CDR3 is CSVRTVGNYGYTF. CDR3 coding DNA: TGCAGCGTGAGGACAGTCGGTAACTATGGCTACACCTTC.

The chain recombines TRBV15 with TRBJ1-2; 10 bases match TRBD1. In germline, CDR1 is LNHNV, CDR2 YYDKDF (reference sequence). This CDR3 contains 15 residues. With V trimmed by 1 base and J by 6 bases, 5 bases remained unmatched. The DNA of the CDR3 is TGTGCCACCAGCAGAGGGACAGGGGGTAGGGATGGCTACACCTTC. Its protein is CATSRGTGGRDGYTF. Full variable domain (remainder filled in from reference TRBV15 and TRBJ1-2): DAMVIQNPRYQVTQFGKPVTLSCSQTLNHNVMYWYQQKSSQAPKLLFHYYDKDFNNEADTPDNFQSRRPNTSFCFLDIRSPGLGDTAMYLCATSRGTGGRDGYTFGSGTRLTVV.

About this clone: In the same sample, other DNA sequences code for this CDR3. The gene calls are TRBV27 and TRBJ2-6, with unresolved D. This CDR3 has 13 amino acids. The germline V and J ends were trimmed by 6 bases and 0 bases, with 3 bases remaining between them. Germline loops: CDR1 MNHEY, CDR2 SMNVEV (reference sequence). CDR3 DNA sequence: TGTGCCAGCAGCCCCTCTGGGGCCAACGTCCTGACTTTC. Its translation is CASSPSGANVLTF.

The chain joins TRBV28 to TRBJ1-2, with a possible D match to TRBD1 (5 bases). CDR1 and CDR2 (germline): MDHEN, SYDVKM. The CDR3 totals 13 residues. Trimming took off 5 bases at V and 0 bases at J, with 7 bases between the two ends. CDR3 coding DNA: TGTGCCAGCAGTAGGACAACTAACTATGGCTACACCTTC. Residues: CASSRTTNYGYTF.

J is TRBJ1-2 and V is TRBV2; D is perhaps TRBD1 (5 bases). The germline V and J ends were trimmed by 3 bases and 8 bases, with 28 bases remaining between them. Germline V CDR1 and CDR2: SNHLY, FYNNEI. CDR3 length: 18 amino acids. This chain's CDR3 is CASSEEGMWDPGLGGYTF. DNA for the CDR3: TGTGCCAGCAGTGAGGAGGGGATGTGGGACCCCGGTCTCGGGGGCTACACCTTC.

The chain recombines TRBV5-4 with TRBJ2-1, with D possibly called TRBD1 or TRBD2 (5 bases each). The V end lost 2 bases, the J end lost 8 bases, and 11 bases lay between the germline ends. Per the germline V gene, CDR1 is SGHNT and CDR2 is YYREEE (reference sequence). The CDR3 runs 13 residues. The CDR3 sequence is CASSFAVGDEQFF. CDR3 DNA sequence: TGTGCCAGCAGCTTCGCTGTGGGGGATGAGCAGTTCTTC. Full variable domain (missing parts from reference TRBV5-4 and TRBJ2-1): ETGVTQSPTHLIKTRGQQVTLRCSSQSGHNTVSWYQQALGQGPQFIFQYYREEENGRGNFPPRFSGLQFPNYSSELNVNALELDDSALYLCASSFAVGDEQFFGPGTRLTVL.

This chain uses TRBV6-7 with TRBJ2-7; 10 positions agree with TRBD2. TRBV6-7 is labeled an ORF, and its function is uncertain. Trimming took 1 base from V and 1 from J; bases not matched to a gene: 7. The CDR3 sequence is 17 residues long. CDR3 residues: CASSYLPTSGFSYEQYF. The CDR3 bases are TGTGCCAGCAGTTACTTGCCGACTAGCGGGTTTTCCTACGAGCAGTACTTC.